These T cell receptor beta chains were read from a single sample in a study of Graves' ophthalmopathy and Graves' hyperthyroidism. TCRdb passed the multiplex PCR reads through MiXCR, listing each CDR3 protein once. This repertoire shows around 1,000,000 distinct CDR3 sequences, about two fifths found once; its top ten account for over 8.5%. The specimen was peripheral blood or thyroid tissue (not recorded which). The receptors derive from an adult man with Graves' hyperthyroidism. CDR3s include the opening cysteine and the closing phenylalanine or tryptophan. A D gene is named only where the DNA matches it firmly. Not all rows give a size; the values are once, few, many and, for expanded clones, a class.

J gene: TRBJ1-1
clone size: .
V gene: TRBV2
D gene: .
CDR3 protein: CASSGRSTTLKNTEAFF
CDR3 DNA: TGTGCCAGCAGTGGTAGAAGCACTACCCTAAAGAACACTGAAGCTTTCTTT

J gene: TRBJ2-7
clone size: .
V gene: TRBV6-6
D gene: .
CDR3 protein: CASSYSKGAGIYEQYF
CDR3 DNA: TGTGCCAGCAGTTACTCGAAGGGTGCGGGGATTTACGAGCAGTACTTC

J gene: TRBJ1-4
clone size: .
V gene: TRBV15
D gene: TRBD1
CDR3 protein: CATSSGDRGF
CDR3 DNA: TGTGCCACCAGCAGTGGGGACAGGGGTTTT

J gene: TRBJ1-5
clone size: .
V gene: TRBV12-3/TRBV12-4
D gene: .
CDR3 protein: CASRQNDRNQPQHF
CDR3 DNA: TGTGCCAGCAGACAAAATGACAGAAATCAGCCCCAGCATTTT

J gene: TRBJ1-1
clone size: many
V gene: TRBV24-1
D gene: TRBD1
CDR3 protein: CATSDRGTGTEAFF
CDR3 DNA: TGTGCCACCAGTGACCGCGGGACAGGGACTGAAGCTTTCTTT

J gene: TRBJ2-7
clone size: many
V gene: TRBV7-8
D gene: TRBD1
CDR3 protein: CASSPGRGRTYEQYF
CDR3 DNA: TGTGCCAGCAGCCCGGGCAGGGGGCGAACCTACGAGCAGTACTTC

J gene: TRBJ1-1
clone size: many
V gene: TRBV2
D gene: .
CDR3 protein: CASKRMGSMNTEAFF
CDR3 DNA: TGTGCCAGCAAAAGAATGGGGTCTATGAACACTGAAGCTTTCTTT

J gene: TRBJ1-5
clone size: many
V gene: TRBV20-1
D gene: .
CDR3 protein: CSARRGAGQPQHF
CDR3 DNA: TGCAGTGCCCGGCGGGGCGCGGGACAGCCCCAGCATTTT

J gene: TRBJ1-1
clone size: .
V gene: TRBV7-9
D gene: .
CDR3 protein: CASSLGLAGGEAFF
CDR3 DNA: TGCGCCAGCAGCTTGGGACTAGCGGGAGGTGAAGCTTTCTTT

J gene: TRBJ2-7
clone size: .
V gene: TRBV29-1
D gene: TRBD2
CDR3 protein: CSAVAGGDEQYF
CDR3 DNA: TGCAGCGCCGTGGCGGGAGGTGACGAGCAGTACTTC

J gene: TRBJ2-7
clone size: many
V gene: TRBV15
D gene: .
CDR3 protein: CATSREAGFGYEQYF
CDR3 DNA: TGTGCCACCAGCAGGGAGGCGGGGTTTGGCTACGAGCAGTACTTC

J gene: TRBJ1-1
clone size: .
V gene: TRBV12-3/TRBV12-4
D gene: .
CDR3 protein: CASSPGGSFF
CDR3 DNA: TGTGCCAGCAGCCCCGGGGGGTCTTTCTTT

J gene: TRBJ1-5
clone size: .
V gene: TRBV7-2
D gene: .
CDR3 protein: CASDPDRYNQPQHF
CDR3 DNA: TGTGCTAGCGACCCGGACCGATACAATCAGCCCCAGCATTTT

J gene: TRBJ1-2
clone size: few
V gene: TRBV30
D gene: .
CDR3 protein: CAWNRGRNTNYGYTF
CDR3 DNA: TGTGCCTGGAATCGCGGACGGAATACTAACTATGGCTACACCTTC

J gene: TRBJ1-4
clone size: .
V gene: TRBV7-8
D gene: .
CDR3 protein: CASSSQTVNEKLFF
CDR3 DNA: TGTGCCAGCAGCTCGCAGACAGTGAATGAAAAACTGTTTTTT

J gene: TRBJ2-5
clone size: .
V gene: TRBV7-2
D gene: .
CDR3 protein: CASSLSVRRDQETQYF
CDR3 DNA: TGTGCCAGCAGCTTGTCTGTTAGGAGGGATCAAGAGACCCAGTACTTC

J gene: TRBJ1-1
clone size: many
V gene: TRBV13
D gene: .
CDR3 protein: CASRKQGNEAFF
CDR3 DNA: TGTGCCAGCAGAAAGCAGGGCAACGAAGCTTTCTTT

J gene: TRBJ2-5
clone size: many
V gene: TRBV14
D gene: .
CDR3 protein: CASSQAKWTAETQYF
CDR3 DNA: TGTGCCAGCAGCCAAGCGAAGTGGACGGCAGAGACCCAGTACTTC

J gene: TRBJ1-2
clone size: many
V gene: TRBV7-6
D gene: .
CDR3 protein: CASSLSADSPYGYTF
CDR3 DNA: TGTGCCAGCAGCTTAAGTGCGGACAGCCCGTATGGCTACACCTTC

J gene: TRBJ1-2
clone size: many
V gene: TRBV5-1
D gene: .
CDR3 protein: CASSLGERDSYGYTF
CDR3 DNA: TGCGCCAGCAGCTTGGGAGAGCGGGATAGCTATGGCTACACCTTC

J gene: TRBJ2-2
clone size: .
V gene: TRBV7-2
D gene: TRBD1
CDR3 protein: CASSPRAQGAPIWGELFF
CDR3 DNA: TGTGCCAGCAGCCCTAGAGCACAGGGGGCTCCAATTTGGGGGGAGCTGTTTTTT

J gene: TRBJ1-4
clone size: .
V gene: TRBV20-1
D gene: .
CDR3 protein: CSAGEIVRQSNEKLFF
CDR3 DNA: TGCAGTGCTGGAGAGATAGTACGACAGAGTAATGAAAAACTGTTTTTT

J gene: TRBJ1-1
clone size: few
V gene: TRBV2
D gene: .
CDR3 protein: CASSESGAGNTEAFF
CDR3 DNA: TGTGCCAGCAGTGAATCTGGGGCGGGAAACACTGAAGCTTTCTTT

J gene: TRBJ1-2
clone size: few
V gene: TRBV28
D gene: .
CDR3 protein: CASSLRQLSRYGYTF
CDR3 DNA: TGTGCCAGCAGTTTGCGGCAGCTGTCCCGTTATGGCTACACCTTC

J gene: TRBJ1-1
clone size: .
V gene: TRBV6-6
D gene: .
CDR3 protein: CASSYHGTGRHTEAFF
CDR3 DNA: TGTGCCAGCAGTTACCACGGGACTGGGAGGCACACTGAAGCTTTCTTT

J gene: TRBJ2-7
clone size: .
V gene: TRBV7-4
D gene: TRBD2
CDR3 protein: CASSFSGRVSAEQYF
CDR3 DNA: TGTGCCAGCAGCTTTAGCGGGAGGGTGTCGGCCGAGCAGTACTTC

J gene: TRBJ1-5
clone size: .
V gene: TRBV27
D gene: .
CDR3 protein: CASSQQRTGSNQPQHF
CDR3 DNA: TGTGCCAGCAGTCAACAAAGGACGGGGAGCAATCAGCCCCAGCATTTT

J gene: TRBJ2-7
clone size: many
V gene: TRBV10-3
D gene: .
CDR3 protein: CAISESGTVPYEQYF
CDR3 DNA: TGTGCCATCAGTGAGTCAGGGACGGTACCCTACGAGCAGTACTTC